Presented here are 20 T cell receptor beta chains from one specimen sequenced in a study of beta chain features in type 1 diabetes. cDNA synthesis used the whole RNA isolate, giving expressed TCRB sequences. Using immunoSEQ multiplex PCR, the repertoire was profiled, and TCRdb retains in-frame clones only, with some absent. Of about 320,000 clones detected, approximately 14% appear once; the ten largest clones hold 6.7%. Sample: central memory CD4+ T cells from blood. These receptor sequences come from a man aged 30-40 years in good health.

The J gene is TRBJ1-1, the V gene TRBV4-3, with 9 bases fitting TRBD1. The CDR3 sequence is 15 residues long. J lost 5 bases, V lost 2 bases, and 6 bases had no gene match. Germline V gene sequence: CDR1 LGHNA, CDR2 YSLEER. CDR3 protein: CASSQQTGGLTEAFF. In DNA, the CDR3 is TGCGCCAGCAGCCAACAAACAGGGGGCCTTACTGAAGCTTTCTTT.

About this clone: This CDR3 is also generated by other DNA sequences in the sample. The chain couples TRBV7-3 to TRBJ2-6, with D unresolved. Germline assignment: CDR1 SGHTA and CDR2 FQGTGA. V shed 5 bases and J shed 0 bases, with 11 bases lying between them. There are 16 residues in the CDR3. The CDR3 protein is CASSADRYSGANVLTF. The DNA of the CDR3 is TGTGCCAGCAGCGCCGACCGGTACTCTGGGGCCAACGTCCTGACTTTC.

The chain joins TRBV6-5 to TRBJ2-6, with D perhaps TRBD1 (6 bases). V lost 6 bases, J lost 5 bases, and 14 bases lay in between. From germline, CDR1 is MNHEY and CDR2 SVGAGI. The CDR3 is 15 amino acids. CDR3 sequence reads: CASSLRGFRANVLTF. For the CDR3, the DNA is TGTGCCAGCAGCCTCAGGGGTTTCAGGGCCAACGTCCTGACTTTC.

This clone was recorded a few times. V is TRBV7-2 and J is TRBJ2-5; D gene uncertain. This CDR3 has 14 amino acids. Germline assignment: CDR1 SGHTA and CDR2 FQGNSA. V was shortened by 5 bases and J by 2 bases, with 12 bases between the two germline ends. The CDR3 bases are TGTGCCAGCAGCCTCGGGTGGGCACAAGAGACCCAGTACTTC. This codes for CASSLGWAQETQYF.

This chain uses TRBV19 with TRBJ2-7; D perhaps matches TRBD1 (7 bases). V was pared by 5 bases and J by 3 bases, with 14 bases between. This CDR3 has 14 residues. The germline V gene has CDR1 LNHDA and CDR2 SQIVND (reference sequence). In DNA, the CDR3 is TGTGCCAGTAGTCCCCAGGGGGGAAACTACGAGCAGTACGTC. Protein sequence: CASSPQGGNYEQYV.

CDR3 in DNA: TGTGCCAGCAGCGCGGTGGTAGTGGGGGGGGAGCTGTTTTTT. Its translation is CASSAVVVGGELFF. The rearrangement uses TRBV7-8 and TRBJ2-2; D remains ambiguous. The CDR3 extends over 14 amino acids. The V and J ends lost 5 bases and 8 bases respectively, with 15 bases between them. Germline V gene sequence: CDR1 SGHVS, CDR2 FQNEAQ.

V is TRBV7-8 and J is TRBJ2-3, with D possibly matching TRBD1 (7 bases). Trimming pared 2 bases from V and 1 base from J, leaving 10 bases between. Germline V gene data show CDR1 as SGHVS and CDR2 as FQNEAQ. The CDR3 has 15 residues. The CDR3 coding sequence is TGTGCCAGCAGCTTATCAGGGGGGCGCACAGATACGCAGTATTTT. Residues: CASSLSGGRTDTQYF.

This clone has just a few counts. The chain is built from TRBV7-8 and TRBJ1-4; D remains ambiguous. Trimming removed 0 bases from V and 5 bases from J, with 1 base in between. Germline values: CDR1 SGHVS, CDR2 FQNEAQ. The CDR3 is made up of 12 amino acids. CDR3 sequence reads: CASSLANEKLFF. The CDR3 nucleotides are TGTGCCAGCAGCTTAGCCAATGAAAAACTGTTTTTT.

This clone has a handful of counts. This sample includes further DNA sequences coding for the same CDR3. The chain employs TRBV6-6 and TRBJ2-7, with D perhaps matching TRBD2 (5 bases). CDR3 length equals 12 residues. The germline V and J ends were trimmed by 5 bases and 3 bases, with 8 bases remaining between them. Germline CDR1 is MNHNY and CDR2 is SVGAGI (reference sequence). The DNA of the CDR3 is TGTGCCAGCAGTCAAGGGAGCTACGAGCAGTACTTC. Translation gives CASSQGSYEQYF.

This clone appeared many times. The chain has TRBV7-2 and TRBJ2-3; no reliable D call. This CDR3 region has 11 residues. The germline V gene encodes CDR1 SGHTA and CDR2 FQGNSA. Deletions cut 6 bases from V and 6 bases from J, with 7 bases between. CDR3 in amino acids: CASRTVDTQYF. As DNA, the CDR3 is TGTGCCAGCAGGACTGTTGATACGCAGTATTTT. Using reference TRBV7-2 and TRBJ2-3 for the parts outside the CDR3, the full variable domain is GAGVSQSPSNKVTEKGKDVELRCDPISGHTALYWYRQSLGQGLEFLIYFQGNSAPDKSGLPSDRFSAERTGGSVSTLTIQRTQQEDSAVYLCASRTVDTQYFGPGTRLTVL.

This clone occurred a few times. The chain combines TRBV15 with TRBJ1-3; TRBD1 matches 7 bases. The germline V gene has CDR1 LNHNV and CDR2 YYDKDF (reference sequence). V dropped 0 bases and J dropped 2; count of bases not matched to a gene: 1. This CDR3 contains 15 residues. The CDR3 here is CATSRDQGAGNTIYF. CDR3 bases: TGTGCCACCAGCAGAGACCAGGGGGCTGGAAACACCATATATTTT.

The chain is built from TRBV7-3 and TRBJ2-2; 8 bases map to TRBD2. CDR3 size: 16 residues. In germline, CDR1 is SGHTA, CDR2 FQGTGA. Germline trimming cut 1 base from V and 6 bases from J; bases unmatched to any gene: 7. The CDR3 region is CASSLMPGRVAGELFF. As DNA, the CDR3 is TGTGCCAGCAGCTTAATGCCCGGGAGGGTGGCCGGGGAGCTGTTTTTT.

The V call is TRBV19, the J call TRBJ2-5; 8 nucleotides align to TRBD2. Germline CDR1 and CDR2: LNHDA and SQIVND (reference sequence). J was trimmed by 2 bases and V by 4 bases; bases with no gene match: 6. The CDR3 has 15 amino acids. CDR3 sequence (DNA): TGTGCCAGTAGTACGATTAGCGGGGCACAAGAGACCCAGTACTTC. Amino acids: CASSTISGAQETQYF.

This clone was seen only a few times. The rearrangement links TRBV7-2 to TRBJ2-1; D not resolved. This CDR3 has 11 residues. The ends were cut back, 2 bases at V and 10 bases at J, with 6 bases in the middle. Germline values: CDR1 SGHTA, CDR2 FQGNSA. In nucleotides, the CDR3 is TGTGCCAGCAGCTTAATCCGGGAGCAGTTCTTC. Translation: CASSLIREQFF.

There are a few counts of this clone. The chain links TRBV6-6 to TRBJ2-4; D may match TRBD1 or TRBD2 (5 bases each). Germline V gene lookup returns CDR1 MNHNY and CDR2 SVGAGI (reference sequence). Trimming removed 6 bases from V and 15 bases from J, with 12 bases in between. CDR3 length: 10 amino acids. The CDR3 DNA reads TGTGCCAGCAGGGGGACGTATGGGTACTTC. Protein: CASRGTYGYF.

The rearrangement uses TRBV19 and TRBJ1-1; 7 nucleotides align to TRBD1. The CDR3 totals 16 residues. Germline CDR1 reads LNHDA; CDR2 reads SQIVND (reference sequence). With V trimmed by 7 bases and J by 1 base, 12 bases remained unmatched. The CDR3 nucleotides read TGTGCCAGTAACAGAATCAGGGGGAGGTCGAACACTGAAGCTTTCTTT. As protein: CASNRIRGRSNTEAFF.

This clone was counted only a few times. CDR3: CASSVWYGKGETQYF. CDR3 DNA sequence: TGTGCCAGCAGCGTGTGGTACGGGAAGGGGGAGACCCAGTACTTC. The chain links TRBV11-2 to TRBJ2-5; D may be TRBD1 or TRBD2 (5 bases each). V lost 5 bases and J lost 5, with 18 bases in between. Germline V CDR1 and CDR2: SGHAT, FQNNGV. This CDR3 spans 15 amino acids.

CDR3 coding DNA: TGCGCCAGCAGCTTGGCCTTAGCGGGAGGGGCCGAACTCTACGAGCAGTACGTC. Protein product: CASSLALAGGAELYEQYV. This chain joins TRBV5-1 and TRBJ2-7; 11 bases are shared with TRBD2. The CDR3 runs to 18 residues. Trimming cost V 0 bases and J 3 bases; bases outside gene matches: 11. Germline V lookup: CDR1 SGHRS, CDR2 YFSETQ.

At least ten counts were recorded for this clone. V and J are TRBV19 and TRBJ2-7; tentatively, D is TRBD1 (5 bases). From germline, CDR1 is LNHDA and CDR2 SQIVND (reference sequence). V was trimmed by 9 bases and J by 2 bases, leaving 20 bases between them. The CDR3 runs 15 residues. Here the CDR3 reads CARQTNLTDTYEQYV. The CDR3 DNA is TGTGCCAGACAAACCAATTTGACAGATACCTACGAGCAGTACGTC.

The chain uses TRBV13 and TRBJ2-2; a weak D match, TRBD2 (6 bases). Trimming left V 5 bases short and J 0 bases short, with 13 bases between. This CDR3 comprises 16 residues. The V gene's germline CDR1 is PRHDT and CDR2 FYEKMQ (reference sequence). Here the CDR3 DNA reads TGTGCCAGCAGCCGCCGAGCGGGTGCGAACACCGGGGAGCTGTTTTTT. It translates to CASSRRAGANTGELFF.